This T cell receptor beta chain stems from a study of T cell repertoires in cytomegalovirus infection (dated by TCRdb to the late 2010s). Regarding the complete study: Alongside well-studied HLA-B-restricted epitopes, the peptide stimulations were aimed at recently identified HLA-C-restricted CMV epitopes, whose presentation resists viral immunomodulation. Donor HLA type was relevant to the analysis, because carriage of CMV infection together with the matching HLA type was indicated by public TCR beta signatures.

The data were produced on an Illumina HiSeq 1500. The public reads were reprocessed in TCRdb via fastp at Q25 and MiXCR, keeping in-frame beta chains. Entries are consolidated by CDR3 protein sequence, retaining the most common genes and DNA. The sample yields about 700,000 distinct CDR3 sequences; approximately 33% were counted once. 18% of the sample is taken by the ten largest. The treatment or condition label, read with the paper, signifies: in vitro stimulation with specific CMV peptide epitopes to enrich CMV-specific T cells. Worth noting for this clonotype: The antigen this receptor binds is unknown. Base qualities are not at hand, and no much larger clone is one base apart.

The full study reports these points: The ex vivo response was dominated by HLA-C-restricted CMV-specific TCR beta clonotypes, which also provided the single most frequent clonotype in two of eight donors. Cumulative frequency of public TCR beta family members discriminated carriers of CMV infection plus the relevant HLA type in this cohort and an independent roughly 330-donor cohort.

Spanning cysteine to phenylalanine, the CDR3 consists of 14 amino acids. Of all the DNA, just the CDR3 is kept, 42 bases in frame from base 1. Relative to germline, V is 4 bases shorter and J is 0 bases shorter, with 9 bases between their ends. The germline V gene gives CDR1 as SGHAT and CDR2 as FQNNGV. The sequencing used cultured PBMCs, collected from culture after CMV antigen stimulation. This clonotype originated in a human donor in good health (CMV status not recorded). Some clones in this sample may be carry-over from other donors' samples. Rearrangement joined TRBV11-2 to TRBJ1-1, with the D gene call left open. The base sequence is TGTGCCAGCAGCTACACCCCCATGAACACTGAAGCTTTCTTT. Translated, it reads CASSYTPMNTEAFF.